The 14 T cell receptor beta chains given below trace back to one sample, sequenced in a study of low-dose radiotherapy and immunotherapy resistance in tumors (dated by TCRdb to between 2021 and 2024). The sequencing machine was an Illumina HiSeq 2500. TCRs were amplified with Phusion for 15 to 20 PCR cycles using a constant-region primer together with the adapter attached to the V primers. TCRdb ran its own pipeline on the public reads, namely fastp trimming at Q25 and MiXCR clone calling, and kept in-frame beta chains. Rows are unified per CDR3 protein, each entry keeping the most common DNA and genes. This sample gives under 60,000 distinct CDR3 sequences in total; 33% of them show up just once. The top ten clonotypes cover roughly 8% of the sample. The meaning of the sample's time point label: after trial treatment. Per the publication, the treatment or condition label means: LDRT plus nivolumab, ipilimumab, low-dose cyclophosphamide and aspirin (RACIN trial).

Specimen: PBMCs, collected after low-dose radiotherapy plus immunotherapy. Source of these receptors: a male donor with rectosigmoid adenocarcinoma.

This clonotype was recorded at least ten times. This chain connects TRBV29-1 to TRBJ2-3; 8 bases are a match to TRBD2. J was trimmed by 0 bases and V by 3 bases; bases with no gene match: 5. In germline, CDR1 is SQVTM, CDR2 ANQGSEA. This CDR3 has 15 residues. The CDR3 region is CSVDRRGASTDTQYF. CDR3 coding DNA: TGCAGCGTTGATCGGCGGGGGGCTAGCACAGATACGCAGTATTTT.

This clonotype was seen at least ten times. The rearrangement links TRBV6-2 or TRBV6-3 to TRBJ1-2, with 7 bases that match TRBD1. The germline gives CDR1 MNHEY, CDR2 SVGEGT. CDR3 length equals 13 residues. The trim removed 6 bases at V and 10 bases at J, leaving 11 bases unmatched. The DNA for the CDR3 is TGTGCCAGCAGACCCGGGACAGTCAATGACTACACCTTC. Its translation: CASRPGTVNDYTF.

The V and J genes are TRBV5-6 and TRBJ1-1, with a possible D match to TRBD1 (6 bases). The CDR3 sequence is 15 residues long. Germline V lookup: CDR1 SGHDT, CDR2 YYEEEE. V lost 6 bases and J lost 1, with 16 bases in between. The CDR3 loop reads CASITTGSTNTEAFF. In DNA, the CDR3 is TGTGCCAGCATCACCACAGGGTCGACGAACACTGAAGCTTTCTTT.

In its sample, this clonotype was seen many times. V and J are TRBV7-2 and TRBJ2-7; 9 nucleotides align to TRBD1. J lost 5 bases, V lost 1 base, and 6 bases had no gene match. The CDR3 runs to 15 residues. Germline CDR1 reads SGHTA; CDR2 reads FQGNSA. For the CDR3, the DNA is TGTGCCAGCAGCTTAGGGGGGACAGGGTCTAACGAGCAGTACTTC. This sequence encodes CASSLGGTGSNEQYF.

There are many counts of this clonotype. The J gene is TRBJ2-1, the V gene TRBV14; 9 bases fit TRBD2. The length of the CDR3 is 17 residues. After removal of 1 base from V and 2 bases from J, the junction contained 6 bases not matched to a gene. Germline V gives CDR1 SGHDN, CDR2 FVKESK. The CDR3 is CASSQVPGLAAYNEQFF. In DNA form, the CDR3 reads TGTGCCAGCAGCCAAGTACCGGGACTAGCAGCCTACAATGAGCAGTTCTTC.

This rearrangement joins TRBV4-1 to TRBJ2-7, with TRBD2 matching over 12 bases. The CDR3 runs 15 residues. V shed 2 bases and J 7 bases; nucleotides not matched to a gene: 6. CDR1 and CDR2 from the germline V gene are MGHRA and YSYEKL. CDR3 nucleotide sequence: TGCGCCAGCAGCCAACAGACTAGCGGGAGTCTGGAGCAGTACTTC. Translating it yields CASSQQTSGSLEQYF.

The chain has TRBV5-3 and TRBJ1-2; no clear D. TRBV5-3 is marked as an open reading frame, function uncertain. This CDR3 is built from 14 residues. With 8 bases removed from V and 4 bases from J, the gap between germline ends came to 18 bases. CDR3 amino acids: CASSPGQDSYGYTF. Written as DNA, the CDR3 is TGTGCCAGCAGCCCTGGGCAGGACTCCTATGGCTACACCTTC.

This clonotype was seen ten or more times. The chain couples TRBV29-1 to TRBJ1-1, with D possibly matching TRBD1 (5 bases). Germline CDR1 reads SQVTM; CDR2 reads ANQGSEA. The CDR3 has 12 amino acids. V lost 3 bases, J lost 0 bases, and 5 bases lay in between. In nucleotides, the CDR3 is TGCAGCGTTGACAGGGTGAACACTGAAGCTTTCTTT. Encoded protein: CSVDRVNTEAFF.

This clonotype came up a few times. This chain's CDR3 is CSAPWTSGFFSYNEQFF. CDR3 nucleotide sequence: TGCAGTGCTCCTTGGACTAGCGGTTTCTTCTCCTACAATGAGCAGTTCTTC. This rearrangement joins TRBV20-1 to TRBJ2-1; TRBD2 aligns across 10 bases. The CDR3 loop spans 17 amino acids. J gave up 0 bases and V 5 bases, and 10 bases lay outside the gene matches. In germline, CDR1 is DFQATT, CDR2 SNEGSKA (reference sequence).

This clonotype was detected ten times or more. The rearrangement uses TRBV6-4 and TRBJ2-2; 8 bases are shared with TRBD1. V was clipped by 2 bases and J by 8 bases; unmatched bases: 1. This CDR3 spans 13 amino acids. Per germline, CDR1 MRHNA and CDR2 SNTAGT. In nucleotides, the CDR3 is TGTGCCAGCAGTGACCGGGACAGGGGGGAGCTGTTTTTT. It encodes CASSDRDRGELFF.

The V gene is TRBV6-2 or TRBV6-3, the J gene TRBJ1-2; D remains ambiguous. Germline assignment: CDR1 MNHEY and CDR2 SVGEGT. The germline V and J ends were trimmed by 5 bases and 2 bases, with 9 bases remaining between them. The CDR3 runs to 13 residues. The CDR3 DNA follows: TGTGCCAGCAGTGAAACAGAAAACTATGGCTACACCTTC. It is translated as CASSETENYGYTF.

The chain combines TRBV5-4 with TRBJ2-4; a possible D gene is TRBD1 (6 bases). The germline V gene encodes CDR1 SGHNT and CDR2 YYREEE (reference sequence). There are 15 residues in the CDR3. Trimming stripped 4 bases from V and 8 bases from J, with 19 bases between. The CDR3 nucleotides read TGTGCCAGCAGCGGGGGCAGGGCCTCACGGGACATTCAGTACTTC. This sequence encodes CASSGGRASRDIQYF. Using reference TRBV5-4 and TRBJ2-4 for the parts outside the CDR3, the full variable domain is ETGVTQSPTHLIKTRGQQVTLRCSSQSGHNTVSWYQQALGQGPQFIFQYYREEENGRGNFPPRFSGLQFPNYSSELNVNALELDDSALYLCASSGGRASRDIQYFGAGTRLSVL.

There are many counts of this clonotype. The chain employs TRBV6-2 or TRBV6-3 and TRBJ2-3; D is possibly TRBD1 or TRBD2 (6 bases each). CDR3 length: 16 amino acids. V shed 5 bases and J shed 2 bases, with 17 bases lying between them. Germline V gene lookup returns CDR1 MNHEY and CDR2 SVGEGT. CDR3 bases: TGTGCCAGCAGTACCCTTGGGGGCGGGACCACAGATACGCAGTATTTT. Translating gives CASSTLGGGTTDTQYF.

The CDR3 region has the DNA TGCAGCGTTAGTTTAGCGGGACGGAATGAGCAGTTCTTC. It is translated as CSVSLAGRNEQFF. This chain connects TRBV29-1 to TRBJ2-1; TRBD2 matches 8 bases. The CDR3 runs 13 residues. Germline V gene lookup returns CDR1 SQVTM and CDR2 ANQGSEA. V shed 5 bases and J 7 bases; nucleotides not matched to a gene: 7.